What follows are 24 T cell receptor beta chains derived from one specimen sequenced in a study of blood T cells in healthy people across ages. PCR was performed a second time for about 7 to 12 cycles using a sample-barcoded 5' primer and a J-beta primer mix. Each CDR3 protein gets one entry after TCRdb re-called the 5' RACE reads with MiXCR. Among over 600,000 distinct CDR3 sequences listed, 46% were seen once. Material: blood. These receptors all stem from a man at least 80 years old in good health.

This clonotype has a handful of counts. The chain carries TRBV6-1 and TRBJ1-2, with D possibly being TRBD1 (5 bases). The germline V and J ends were trimmed by 6 bases and 5 bases, with 10 bases remaining between them. Germline CDR1 MNHNS, CDR2 SASEGT. The CDR3 runs to 12 residues. DNA of the CDR3: TGTGCCAGCAGGGCGGGGGAATATGGCTACACCTTC. Encoded protein: CASRAGEYGYTF.

V is TRBV6-2 or TRBV6-3 and J is TRBJ2-7; D might be TRBD1 or TRBD2, each matching 6 bases. The CDR3 spans 16 residues. V lost 0 bases to trimming and J lost 1 base, with 13 bases between them. Germline V gives CDR1 MNHEY, CDR2 SVGEGT. The chain's CDR3 is CASSYSKGGLSYEQYF. CDR3 coding DNA: TGTGCCAGCAGTTACTCGAAGGGGGGTCTATCCTACGAGCAGTACTTC.

J is TRBJ1-4 and V is TRBV7-2; 12 bases line up with TRBD1. The CDR3 totals 19 residues. Germline loops: CDR1 SGHTA, CDR2 FQGNSA. Trimming at V came to 0 bases and at J to 5 bases, leaving 10 bases not matched to a gene. DNA for the CDR3: TGTGCCAGCAGCTTAGCCGCCGGGACAGGGGGCTTCAAGAATGAAAAACTGTTTTTT. This gives the protein CASSLAAGTGGFKNEKLFF. The full variable domain, in which reference TRBV7-2 and TRBJ1-4 provide the parts outside the CDR3, is GAGVSQSPSNKVTEKGKDVELRCDPISGHTALYWYRQSLGQGLEFLIYFQGNSAPDKSGLPSDRFSAERTGGSVSTLTIQRTQQEDSAVYLCASSLAAGTGGFKNEKLFFGSGTQLSVL.

This clonotype was picked up many times. J is TRBJ2-3 and V is TRBV28; D gene unclear. CDR3 length: 14 amino acids. The V and J ends lost 5 bases and 0 bases respectively, with 9 bases between them. Germline assignment: CDR1 MDHEN and CDR2 SYDVKM. The CDR3 spells CASSPPVSTDTQYF. The DNA of the CDR3 is TGTGCCAGCAGTCCTCCCGTCAGCACAGATACGCAGTATTTT.

Comments on this clonotype: A much larger clone lies a single base off, so this may be a read error. The chain recombines TRBV29-1 with TRBJ2-5; 11 nucleotides line up with TRBD1. V shed 5 bases and J 11 bases; nucleotides not matched to a gene: 13. From germline, CDR1 is SQVTM and CDR2 ANQGSEA. The length of the CDR3 is 14 residues. CDR3 coding DNA: TGCAGCGTTTCGGACAGGGGGCGTTGGGATGAGCAGTACTTC. Its translation is CSVSDRGRWDEQYF.

The chain combines TRBV7-2 with TRBJ2-7; 9 bases are a match to TRBD1. Losses at the gene ends were 2 bases for V and 1 base for J; bases not matched to a gene: 6. The germline V gene encodes CDR1 SGHTA and CDR2 FQGNSA. This CDR3 comprises 16 residues. This CDR3 is CASSLRGTGRSYEQYF. The CDR3 nucleotides read TGTGCCAGCAGCTTAAGGGGGACAGGGCGTTCCTACGAGCAGTACTTC.

CDR3 sequence (DNA): TGTGCCACCAGGGGCGAGGAAAAACTGTTTTTT. Amino acids: CATRGEEKLFF. The gene calls are TRBV6-5 and TRBJ1-4, with D possibly matching TRBD1 (6 bases). The V end was cut by 10 bases, the J end by 8 bases, with 11 bases between. The CDR3 contains 11 residues. Germline CDR1 is MNHEY and CDR2 is SVGAGI.

This chain connects TRBV15 to TRBJ2-7; 9 nucleotides align to TRBD2. Germline V gene sequence: CDR1 LNHNV, CDR2 YYDKDF (reference sequence). V shed 0 bases, J shed 0 bases, and the junction held 3 bases outside the gene matches. This CDR3 comprises 16 residues. The CDR3 loop is CATSRDRSGSSYEQYF. The DNA of the CDR3 is TGTGCCACCAGCAGAGATCGTAGCGGGAGCTCCTACGAGCAGTACTTC. Complete variable domain (other parts from reference TRBV15 and TRBJ2-7): DAMVIQNPRYQVTQFGKPVTLSCSQTLNHNVMYWYQQKSSQAPKLLFHYYDKDFNNEADTPDNFQSRRPNTSFCFLDIRSPGLGDTAMYLCATSRDRSGSSYEQYFGPGTRLTVT.

The sample holds a few counts of this clonotype. The chain joins TRBV5-1 to TRBJ2-1; 7 bases align to TRBD2. Trimming at V came to 5 bases and at J to 4 bases, leaving 18 bases not matched to a gene. The CDR3 extends over 18 amino acids. Germline V CDR1 and CDR2: SGHRS, YFSETQ. The CDR3 loop reads CASSSLAESSLLYNEQFF. In DNA, the CDR3 is TGCGCCAGCAGTTCTCTAGCGGAAAGTTCTCTGCTTTACAATGAGCAGTTCTTC.

The chain combines TRBV29-1 with TRBJ1-2; TRBD1 agrees at 10 bases. Germline lookup yields CDR1 SQVTM and CDR2 ANQGSEA. The CDR3 runs 12 residues. Trimming cost V 7 bases and J 3 bases; bases outside gene matches: 2. The CDR3 DNA is TGCAGCGGTGGACAGGGGGACTATGGCTACACCTTC. It yields the protein CSGGQGDYGYTF.

The chain recombines TRBV10-3 with TRBJ2-6; 8 positions match TRBD2. Unmatched junction bases numbered 5, after V lost 3 bases and J lost 4 bases. The CDR3 is 16 residues long. Germline CDR1 reads ENHRY; CDR2 reads SYGVKD. This CDR3 is CAISEGLALGANVLTF. The CDR3 region has the DNA TGTGCCATCAGTGAAGGACTAGCCCTCGGGGCCAACGTCCTGACTTTC.

This clonotype was detected only a few times. The chain recombines TRBV28 with TRBJ1-6; 11 bases match TRBD1. This CDR3 is 14 amino acids long. V was clipped by 7 bases and J by 8 bases; unmatched bases: 4. Germline V CDR1 and CDR2: MDHEN, SYDVKM. The CDR3 loop is CASNGQGAHSPLHF. CDR3 DNA sequence: TGTGCCAGCAATGGACAGGGGGCTCATTCACCCCTCCACTTT.

For this clonotype: Compared with germline, one end of the junction differs, possibly owing to a read error. The genes are TRBV10-3 and TRBJ2-2; TRBD1 aligns across 10 bases. CDR1 ENHRY and CDR2 SYGVKD come from the germline V gene. The CDR3 extends over 16 amino acids. CDR3 in amino acids: CAGTGDHLANAGELFF. CDR3 sequence (DNA): TGTGCCGGGACAGGGGACCACCTCGCGAACGCCGGGGAGCTGTTTTTT.

The chain joins TRBV5-1 to TRBJ1-2, with D perhaps matching TRBD1 (5 bases). Trimming cost V 5 bases and J 8 bases, with 16 bases left between them. The CDR3 runs to 13 residues. In germline, CDR1 is SGHRS, CDR2 YFSETQ. CDR3 coding DNA: TGCGCCAGCAGTCCCGACAGAATGGACGGCTACACCTTC. It is translated as CASSPDRMDGYTF. Full variable domain (outside the CDR3, taken from reference TRBV5-1 and TRBJ1-2): KAGVTQTPRYLIKTRGQQVTLSCSPISGHRSVSWYQQTPGQGLQFLFEYFSETQRNKGNFPGRFSGRQFSNSRSEMNVSTLELGDSALYLCASSPDRMDGYTFGSGTRLTVV.

This clonotype came up many times. The chain has TRBV5-1 and TRBJ2-4; D is perhaps TRBD2 (6 bases). V gave up 0 bases and J gave up 7 bases, with 14 bases separating them. Germline loops: CDR1 SGHRS, CDR2 YFSETQ. The CDR3 contains 15 residues. The CDR3 DNA is TGCGCCAGCAGCTTGGCCGGGGAGGCAATGAACATTCAGTACTTC. Translating gives CASSLAGEAMNIQYF.

This chain connects TRBV27 to TRBJ2-4; D might be TRBD1 (7 bases). The CDR3 length is 18 residues. V lost 6 bases and J 6 bases, leaving 27 bases between the germline ends. CDR1 and CDR2 from the germline V gene are MNHEY and SMNVEV (reference sequence). In DNA form, the CDR3 reads TGTGCCAGCAGCCATGTCCAGGCAGGAGGGGGCCTTAGAAACATTCAGTACTTC. Its protein product is CASSHVQAGGGLRNIQYF.

The chain combines TRBV20-1 with TRBJ1-2; TRBD1 aligns across 9 bases. V gave up 6 bases and J gave up 5 bases; unmatched junction bases: 1. In germline, CDR1 is DFQATT, CDR2 SNEGSKA (reference sequence). CDR3 length: 11 residues. The CDR3 spells CSAGTGYGYTF. The DNA for the CDR3 is TGCAGTGCAGGGACAGGGTATGGCTACACCTTC.

CDR3 nucleotide sequence: TGTGCCAGCAGCTCCCCGACAGGGAGCTCCTACAATGAGCAGTTCTTC. Its translation: CASSSPTGSSYNEQFF. This chain joins TRBV11-2 and TRBJ2-1; 7 nucleotides agree with TRBD1. The trim removed 4 bases at V and 0 bases at J, leaving 6 bases unmatched. The CDR3 spans 16 residues. The V gene's germline CDR1 is SGHAT and CDR2 FQNNGV.

The chain combines TRBV5-1 with TRBJ2-7; D perhaps matches TRBD2 (6 bases). Germline values: CDR1 SGHRS, CDR2 YFSETQ. This CDR3 contains 15 residues. V gave up 0 bases and J gave up 5 bases, with 15 bases separating them. This chain's CDR3 is CASSLALAASDEQYF. The CDR3 DNA is TGCGCCAGCAGCTTGGCCTTAGCGGCCTCTGACGAGCAGTACTTC.

This rearrangement joins TRBV4-3 to TRBJ2-5; perhaps TRBD1 as D (6 bases). Matching the DNA end better, TRBJ2-7 makes the J call doubtful. The CDR3 is 15 amino acids. Per the germline V gene, CDR1 is LGHNA and CDR2 is YSLEER. The CDR3 loop is CASSQEAGVSYEQYF. CDR3 bases: TGCGCCAGCAGCCAAGAAGCAGGGGTCTCCTACGAGCAGTACTTC.

The V and J genes are TRBV29-1 and TRBJ2-5; 8 positions match TRBD2. Germline V gene data show CDR1 as SQVTM and CDR2 as ANQGSEA. Trimming removed 4 bases from V and 13 bases from J; junction bases left unmatched: 5. The CDR3 has 10 amino acids. CDR3 in DNA: TGCAGCGTTGCAGCGGGAGTGCCGTACTTC. Translation: CSVAAGVPYF.

The rearrangement uses TRBV10-1 and TRBJ2-1; 7 nucleotides match TRBD1. Germline CDR1 reads WNHNN; CDR2 reads SYGVQD (reference sequence). The CDR3 extends over 15 amino acids. V gave up 4 bases and J gave up 8 bases; unmatched junction bases: 11. CDR3 loop: CASSAQGGGQDEQFF. DNA of the CDR3: TGCGCCAGCAGTGCCCAGGGTGGTGGACAGGATGAGCAGTTCTTC.

The J gene is TRBJ2-3, the V gene TRBV5-4, with no clear D. Germline CDR1 SGHNT, CDR2 YYREEE (reference sequence). Trimming shortened V by 4 bases and J by 4 bases, and 10 bases separated the two germline ends. The CDR3 loop spans 13 amino acids. CDR3 in DNA: TGTGCCAGCAGCGACCGGATGTCAGATACGCAGTATTTT. The encoded protein is CASSDRMSDTQYF.

On this clonotype: This may be a read error, as it is one base from a much larger clone. V usage is TRBV12-3 or TRBV12-4 and J usage is TRBJ2-1, with a possible D match to TRBD2 (6 bases). Gene TRBJ2-7 matches the end of the DNA better, so the J call may be wrong. There are 14 residues in the CDR3. CDR3 nucleotide sequence: TGTGCCAGCCGTGCCGGGACTGGTTACAATGAGCAGTACTTC. Translated: CASRAGTGYNEQYF.